These 20 T cell receptor beta chains were sequenced from one sample in a study of shared clonotypes between healthy human individuals. Generated by immunoSEQ multiplex PCR, the TCRdb table keeps only in-frame clones and is missing some. The sample consists of about 1.5 million clones, around 98% of them appearing once. The sequenced sample consisted of naive CD4+ T cells sorted from blood. As for subset: CD45RA+ positively selected. The receptors shown here come from a man aged 25 to 40 in good health.

The chain employs TRBV7-9 and TRBJ1-2; D call uncertain. Germline loops: CDR1 SEHNR, CDR2 FQNEAQ (reference sequence). Trimming shortened V by 5 bases and J by 2 bases, and 12 bases separated the two germline ends. The CDR3 loop spans 14 amino acids. The DNA for the CDR3 is TGTGCCAGCAGCCTAGATCTACAAAACTATGGCTACACCTTC. Translated: CASSLDLQNYGYTF.

This clone was observed once. This chain links TRBV7-6 with TRBJ1-5; no clear D gene. The germline gives CDR1 SGHVS, CDR2 FNYEAQ. The length of the CDR3 is 13 residues. Trimming cost V 1 base and J 7 bases, with 8 bases left between them. CDR3 DNA sequence: TGTGCCAGCAGCTTAGAGGTATCCCAGCCCCAGCATTTT. Translation gives CASSLEVSQPQHF.

V is TRBV6-5 and J is TRBJ1-5, with D possibly TRBD1 on 5 matching bases. This CDR3 is built from 15 residues. The germline V and J ends were trimmed by 5 bases and 3 bases, with 14 bases remaining between them. Germline CDR1 reads MNHEY; CDR2 reads SVGAGI. CDR3 DNA sequence: TGTGCCAGCAGTGCGACCGGGGCGTTCAATCAGCCCCAGCATTTT. This sequence encodes CASSATGAFNQPQHF.

In its sample, this clone was seen once. The chain employs TRBV7-2 and TRBJ1-1, with D hard to call. CDR3 size: 14 residues. Trimming stripped 3 bases from V and 4 bases from J, with 12 bases between. Germline V gene sequence: CDR1 SGHTA, CDR2 FQGNSA. The CDR3 bases are TGTGCCAGCAGCTTTGATCCGGGCCCCACTGAAGCTTTCTTT. Protein: CASSFDPGPTEAFF.

The V call is TRBV18, the J call TRBJ1-1; 11 nucleotides align to TRBD1. Germline V gives CDR1 KGHSH, CDR2 LQKENI. There are 16 residues in the CDR3. The trim removed 4 bases at V and 4 bases at J, leaving 8 bases unmatched. This CDR3 reads CASSQGQGVMSTEAFF. The CDR3 DNA reads TGTGCCAGCTCACAGGGACAGGGGGTGATGAGCACTGAAGCTTTCTTT.

The J gene is TRBJ2-1, the V gene TRBV28; D may match TRBD1 or TRBD2 (5 bases each). Germline V lookup: CDR1 MDHEN, CDR2 SYDVKM. The CDR3 has 12 residues. Trimming took off 2 bases at V and 10 bases at J, with 9 bases between the two ends. CDR3 sequence (DNA): TGTGCCAGCAGTTTAGGGGGAGTGGAGCAGTTCTTC. Its translation is CASSLGGVEQFF.

The rearrangement uses TRBV4-1 and TRBJ1-2; D not resolved. CDR1 is MGHRA and CDR2 is YSYEKL in the germline V gene. V was clipped by 1 base and J by 6 bases, with 21 bases between them. CDR3 length: 17 residues. Here the CDR3 reads CASSQGLLSDQEDGYTF. CDR3 in DNA: TGCGCCAGCAGCCAAGGCCTCCTTTCAGACCAGGAGGATGGCTACACCTTC.

V and J are TRBV5-1 and TRBJ1-1, with 7 bases lining up with TRBD1. The trim removed 4 bases at V and 3 bases at J, leaving 9 bases unmatched. CDR1 is SGHRS, CDR2 YFSETQ, per germline. CDR3 length: 15 residues. This CDR3 is CASSDPRQGDTEAFF. In DNA form, the CDR3 reads TGCGCCAGCAGCGATCCCCGACAGGGCGACACTGAAGCTTTCTTT. The full variable domain, its missing parts supplied by reference TRBV5-1 and TRBJ1-1, is KAGVTQTPRYLIKTRGQQVTLSCSPISGHRSVSWYQQTPGQGLQFLFEYFSETQRNKGNFPGRFSGRQFSNSRSEMNVSTLELGDSALYLCASSDPRQGDTEAFFGQGTRLTVV.

This clone appeared once. The rearrangement uses TRBV19 and TRBJ1-3, with D tentatively TRBD1 (5 bases). Germline values: CDR1 LNHDA, CDR2 SQIVND (reference sequence). The CDR3 is made up of 14 amino acids. Trimming removed 1 base from V and 2 bases from J, with 6 bases in between. The CDR3 region has the DNA TGTGCCAGTAGTATAGTGGGACCTGGAAACACCATATATTTT. Translation: CASSIVGPGNTIYF.

This chain connects TRBV5-4 to TRBJ2-7, with 9 nucleotides matching TRBD2. The length of the CDR3 is 15 residues. The junction had 7 bases not matched to a gene; V was cut back by 2 bases and J by 4 bases. CDR1 and CDR2 (germline): SGHNT, YYREEE (reference sequence). CDR3 nucleotides: TGTGCCAGCAGCTTAAGTAGCGGGAGCGCGTACGAGCAGTACTTC. Protein: CASSLSSGSAYEQYF.

The genes are TRBV18 and TRBJ2-2; D unresolved. The CDR3 contains 13 residues. Germline V lookup: CDR1 KGHSH, CDR2 LQKENI. V lost 6 bases and J 6 bases, leaving 11 bases between the germline ends. CDR3 sequence (DNA): TGTGCCAGCTCTCTTTCGATCTCCGGGGAGCTGTTTTTT. Translating gives CASSLSISGELFF.

The chain is built from TRBV7-2 and TRBJ1-1; 8 bases fit TRBD1. Germline CDR1 reads SGHTA; CDR2 reads FQGNSA. The length of the CDR3 is 16 residues. The junction had 10 bases not matched to a gene; V was cut back by 3 bases and J by 4 bases. For the CDR3, the DNA is TGTGCCAGCAGCTTGGGTAGGACAGGGCGGTTCACTGAAGCTTTCTTT. Translated: CASSLGRTGRFTEAFF.

This clone was observed a single time. The chain employs TRBV2 and TRBJ2-3; D is ambiguous. The CDR3 has 13 residues. The germline V gene encodes CDR1 SNHLY and CDR2 FYNNEI. The ends were cut back, 5 bases at V and 2 bases at J, with 8 bases in the middle. Written as DNA, the CDR3 is TGTGCCAGCAGTACGGAAAACACAGATACGCAGTATTTT. Translated: CASSTENTDTQYF.

This chain joins TRBV5-4 and TRBJ2-2, with D uncertain. The CDR3 is made up of 14 amino acids. Looked up from germline, CDR1 is SGHNT and CDR2 is YYREEE (reference sequence). The V end was cut by 0 bases, the J end by 6 bases, with 9 bases between. The CDR3 DNA reads as TGTGCCAGCAGCTTGGACTATGTATCCGGGGAGCTGTTTTTT. Residues: CASSLDYVSGELFF.

The chain combines TRBV27 with TRBJ2-1, with 12 bases matching TRBD2. Per germline, CDR1 MNHEY and CDR2 SMNVEV (reference sequence). The V gene end was trimmed by 2 bases and the J gene end by 0 bases; junction bases not matched to a gene: 2. The CDR3 spans 17 residues. This CDR3 reads CASSLRTSGISYNEQFF. CDR3 DNA sequence: TGTGCCAGCAGTTTACGGACTAGCGGGATCTCCTACAATGAGCAGTTCTTC.

The V call is TRBV29-1, the J call TRBJ2-2; 8 bases are a match to TRBD1. CDR1 SQVTM and CDR2 ANQGSEA come from the germline V gene. The CDR3 extends over 11 amino acids. With V trimmed by 0 bases and J by 13 bases, 1 base remained unmatched. CDR3 sequence: CSVEEGTGLFF. For the CDR3, the DNA is TGCAGCGTTGAAGAGGGGACAGGGCTGTTTTTT.

The gene calls are TRBV7-9 and TRBJ2-2; TRBD1 matches at 7 bases. CDR1 and CDR2 from the germline V gene are SEHNR and FQNEAQ (reference sequence). The V and J ends lost 5 bases and 5 bases, in that order; junction bases with no gene match: 8. The CDR3 sequence is 15 residues long. The CDR3 protein is CASSPWTGGTGELFF. In DNA, the CDR3 is TGTGCCAGCAGCCCGTGGACAGGTGGAACCGGGGAGCTGTTTTTT.

This sequence joins TRBV5-1 and TRBJ2-1; tentatively, D is TRBD1 (6 bases). The CDR3 extends over 14 amino acids. With 0 bases removed from V and 4 bases from J, the gap between germline ends came to 8 bases. CDR1 and CDR2 (germline): SGHRS, YFSETQ. CDR3 sequence reads: CASSLDRVYNEQFF. As DNA, the CDR3 is TGCGCCAGCAGCTTGGACAGGGTGTACAATGAGCAGTTCTTC.

As concerns this clone: Other DNA sequences in the sample encode the same CDR3. The chain employs TRBV14 and TRBJ2-7; D gene ambiguous. V gave up 6 bases and J gave up 3 bases, with 6 bases separating them. In germline, CDR1 is SGHDN, CDR2 FVKESK. The CDR3 runs 11 residues. CDR3 amino acids: CASSLGYEQYF. The CDR3 DNA reads TGTGCCAGCAGTTTGGGCTACGAGCAGTACTTC. Combining the CDR3 with reference TRBV14 and TRBJ2-7 gives the whole variable domain EAGVTQFPSHSVIEKGQTVTLRCDPISGHDNLYWYRRVMGKEIKFLLHFVKESKQDESGMPNNRFLAERTGGTYSTLKVQPAELEDSGVYFCASSLGYEQYFGPGTRLTVT.

In the case of this clone: Other DNA variants within this sample encode the same CDR3. The J gene is TRBJ2-7, the V gene TRBV28; TRBD2 is a possible D gene (6 bases). Germline V gene data show CDR1 as MDHEN and CDR2 as SYDVKM. The V and J ends lost 6 bases and 0 bases respectively, with 12 bases between them. The length of the CDR3 is 14 residues. The CDR3 DNA reads as TGTGCCAGCAGGGGGGGATTAAGCTCCTACGAGCAGTACTTC. Residues: CASRGGLSSYEQYF.